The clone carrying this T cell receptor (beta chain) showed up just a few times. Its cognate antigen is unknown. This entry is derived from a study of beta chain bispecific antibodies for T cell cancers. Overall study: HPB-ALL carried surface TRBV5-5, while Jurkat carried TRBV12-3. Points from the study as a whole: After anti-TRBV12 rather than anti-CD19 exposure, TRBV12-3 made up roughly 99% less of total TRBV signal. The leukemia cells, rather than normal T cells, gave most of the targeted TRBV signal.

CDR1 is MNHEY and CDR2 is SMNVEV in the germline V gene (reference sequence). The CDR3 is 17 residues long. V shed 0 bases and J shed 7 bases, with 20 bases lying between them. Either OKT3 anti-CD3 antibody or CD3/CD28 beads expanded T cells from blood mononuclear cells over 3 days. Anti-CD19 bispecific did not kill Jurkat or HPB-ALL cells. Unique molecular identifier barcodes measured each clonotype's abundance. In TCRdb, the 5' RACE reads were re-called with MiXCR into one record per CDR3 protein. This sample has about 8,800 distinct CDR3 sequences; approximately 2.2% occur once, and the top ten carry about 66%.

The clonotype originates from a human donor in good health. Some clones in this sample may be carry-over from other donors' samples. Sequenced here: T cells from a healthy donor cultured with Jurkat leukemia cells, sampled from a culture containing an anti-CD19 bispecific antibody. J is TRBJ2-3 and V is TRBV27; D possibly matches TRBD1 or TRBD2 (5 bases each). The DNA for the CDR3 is TGTGCCAGCAGTTTATCCGACGCGGTCCCCTGGGGGAATACGCAGTATTTT. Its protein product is CASSLSDAVPWGNTQYF.